This entry lists 26 T cell receptor beta chains sequenced from one sample in a study of cytomegalovirus exposure and HLA in healthy donors. The PCR contained 60 Vbeta and 13 Jbeta primers. Libraries were prepared by immunoSEQ multiplex PCR; TCRdb keeps only in-frame clonotypes and omits some of them. Its table records some 120,000 clones. Sequencing was performed on PBMCs. The receptors derive from a woman aged 60-75 years in good health and CMV-seronegative.

This rearrangement joins TRBV4-1 to TRBJ1-2; D might be TRBD1 (6 bases). CDR1 MGHRA and CDR2 YSYEKL come from the germline V gene. This CDR3 region has 16 residues. Trimming took off 1 base at V and 4 bases at J, with 16 bases between the two ends. This chain's CDR3 is CASSQGRQAQSYGYTF. Here the CDR3 DNA reads TGCGCCAGCAGCCAAGGCCGACAGGCGCAAAGCTATGGCTACACCTTC.

The J gene is TRBJ1-6, the V gene TRBV9, with TRBD1 as a possible D gene (6 bases). Per the germline V gene, CDR1 is SGDLS and CDR2 is YYNGEE. V was trimmed by 1 base and J by 7 bases, leaving 9 bases between them. This CDR3 contains 14 residues. The CDR3 protein is CASSVSGENSPLHF. The CDR3 DNA follows: TGTGCCAGCAGCGTATCAGGGGAAAATTCACCCCTCCACTTT. The full variable domain, in which reference TRBV9 and TRBJ1-6 provide the parts outside the CDR3, is DSGVTQTPKHLITATGQRVTLRCSPRSGDLSVYWYQQSLDQGLQFLIQYYNGEERAKGNILERFSAQQFPDLHSELNLSSLELGDSALYFCASSVSGENSPLHFGNGTRLTVT.

The chain combines TRBV15 with TRBJ2-7; tentatively, D is TRBD1 (5 bases). Trimming took 0 bases from V and 7 from J, leaving 10 bases between them. CDR1 is LNHNV, CDR2 YYDKDF, per germline (reference sequence). This CDR3 comprises 13 residues. Here the CDR3 DNA reads TGTGCCACCAGCAGAGATCCAGGGCAAGAGCAGTACTTC. Translating gives CATSRDPGQEQYF.

This chain links TRBV5-1 with TRBJ1-5; D remains unclear. The CDR3 is 13 residues long. V was cut by 5 bases and J by 8 bases, with 14 bases left in between. Germline CDR1 is SGHRS and CDR2 is YFSETQ. CDR3 loop: CASRQTLLEPQHF. The CDR3 DNA follows: TGCGCCAGCAGACAGACCCTCTTGGAGCCCCAGCATTTT.

V is TRBV5-4 and J is TRBJ2-1; TRBD2 matches at 11 bases. Losses at the gene ends were 4 bases for V and 7 bases for J; bases not matched to a gene: 10. Germline V gene lookup returns CDR1 SGHNT and CDR2 YYREEE (reference sequence). The CDR3 contains 16 residues. The DNA of the CDR3 is TGTGCCAGCAGCCCCCCGGCTAGCGGGAGGTCGAATGAGCAGTTCTTC. Its translation is CASSPPASGRSNEQFF.

The V gene is TRBV7-8, the J gene TRBJ2-7; 7 bases map to TRBD1. Germline V gene data show CDR1 as SGHVS and CDR2 as FQNEAQ. The J segment lost 12 bases and the V segment lost 0 bases, leaving 8 bases of the junction unmatched. The length of the CDR3 is 13 residues. CDR3 sequence (DNA): TGTGCCAGCAGCTTAGCCCCGACAGGGCGACTGTACTTC. Residues: CASSLAPTGRLYF.

This chain uses TRBV7-2 with TRBJ2-7; 9 bases line up with TRBD2. Germline CDR1 is SGHTA and CDR2 is FQGNSA. The CDR3 contains 14 residues. With 4 bases clipped from V and 12 bases from J, the junction kept 13 bases outside the gene matches. CDR3 coding DNA: TGTGCCAGCAGCTCCCACCACACCCGACTAGCGGTGTACTTC. Its translation: CASSSHHTRLAVYF.

Of note for this clone: The sample has other DNA sequences that encode this CDR3 too. The chain is built from TRBV6-1 and TRBJ1-2, with 7 bases aligning to TRBD1. Germline assignment: CDR1 MNHNS and CDR2 SASEGT. The CDR3 contains 14 residues. V shed 4 bases, J shed 4 bases, and the junction held 6 bases outside the gene matches. The CDR3 region has the DNA TGTGCCAGCAGTGCAGGACAGGCTTTCTATGGCTACACCTTC. Translation: CASSAGQAFYGYTF.

The chain employs TRBV18 and TRBJ1-2; 9 nucleotides align to TRBD1. Losses at the gene ends were 2 bases for V and 8 bases for J; bases not matched to a gene: 3. Germline V lookup: CDR1 KGHSH, CDR2 LQKENI. The CDR3 consists of 13 residues. This CDR3 is CASSPDRGKGYTF. The CDR3 DNA follows: TGTGCCAGCTCACCAGACAGGGGGAAAGGCTACACCTTC.

This chain links TRBV2 with TRBJ2-5; D is perhaps TRBD1 (5 bases). The assigned J gene may be wrong: the sequence end matches TRBJ2-7 better. The germline gives CDR1 SNHLY, CDR2 FYNNEI. The CDR3 covers 14 residues. The CDR3 nucleotides are TGTGCCAGCAGTGGGGGCCCTAACAGTTACGAGCAGTACTTC. It is translated as CASSGGPNSYEQYF.

This chain connects TRBV6-5 to TRBJ2-7; D remains unclear. V lost 5 bases and J 0 bases, leaving 14 bases between the germline ends. The germline CDR1 and CDR2 sequences are MNHEY and SVGAGI. The CDR3 has 15 amino acids. The CDR3 region has the DNA TGTGCCAGCAGTACCGTAGCATCCAACTCCTACGAGCAGTACTTC. Its translation: CASSTVASNSYEQYF.

The rearrangement uses TRBV18 and TRBJ2-7, with D unresolved. The germline V gene encodes CDR1 KGHSH and CDR2 LQKENI. The CDR3 totals 12 residues. The V end was cut by 2 bases, the J end by 5 bases, with 7 bases between. CDR3 in amino acids: CASSPGRDEQYF. CDR3 DNA: TGTGCCAGCTCACCAGGCCGGGACGAGCAGTACTTC.

The genes are TRBV11-2 and TRBJ2-1; weak D call: TRBD2 (6 bases). This CDR3 has 19 amino acids. The V gene's germline CDR1 is SGHAT and CDR2 FQNNGV. The germline V and J ends were trimmed by 5 bases and 2 bases, with 25 bases remaining between them. CDR3 sequence (DNA): TGTGCCAGCAGCCCTGTGCGGGGTCGCTCAGAAATTACCTACAATGAGCAGTTCTTC. Translating gives CASSPVRGRSEITYNEQFF.

This chain links TRBV10-2 with TRBJ1-2; 7 bases fit TRBD1. This CDR3 is 11 amino acids long. The germline V gene encodes CDR1 WSHSY and CDR2 SAAADI. The V gene end was trimmed by 8 bases and the J gene end by 13 bases; junction bases not matched to a gene: 10. This CDR3 is CASGLGQDPTF. As DNA, the CDR3 is TGCGCCAGCGGACTCGGACAGGATCCCACCTTC.

This rearrangement joins TRBV12-1 to TRBJ1-1; the D call TRBD1 from the table was never checked on the DNA. TRBV12-1 is tagged as a pseudogene. The CDR3 length is 14 residues. The CDR3 DNA sequence: TGTGCCGGCAGCTTTGTATCCAGGGGCTGTGAAGCTTTCTTT. Its translation is CAGSFVSRGCEAFF.

The CDR3 region is CASRDRVYEQYF. In DNA form, the CDR3 reads TGTGCCAGCCGGGACAGGGTTTACGAGCAGTACTTC. The chain carries TRBV2 and TRBJ2-7, with 9 bases that match TRBD1. After removal of 8 bases from V and 4 bases from J, the junction contained 3 bases not matched to a gene. The germline V gene has CDR1 SNHLY and CDR2 FYNNEI. The CDR3 runs to 12 residues.

The CDR3 region is CASSFRGSGTEAFF. The CDR3 DNA follows: TGTGCCAGCAGTTTCAGGGGGTCGGGCACTGAAGCTTTCTTT. The rearrangement uses TRBV6-6 and TRBJ1-1; 7 nucleotides agree with TRBD1. From germline, CDR1 is MNHNY and CDR2 SVGAGI (reference sequence). With 4 bases clipped from V and 4 bases from J, the junction kept 6 bases outside the gene matches. This CDR3 is built from 14 residues.

The chain combines TRBV5-5 with TRBJ2-7; TRBD2 agrees at 15 bases. CDR1 SGHKS and CDR2 YYEKEE come from the germline V gene (reference sequence). There are 17 residues in the CDR3. The trim removed 2 bases at V and 4 bases at J, leaving 7 bases unmatched. CDR3 nucleotide sequence: TGTGCCAGCAGCTTCGGACTAGCGGGAGGGCCGGGGTACGAGCAGTACTTC. Protein product: CASSFGLAGGPGYEQYF.

V gene TRBV7-3 combines with J gene TRBJ2-1; 9 bases are shared with TRBD2. Germline V gene sequence: CDR1 SGHTA, CDR2 FQGTGA. V shed 3 bases and J 8 bases; nucleotides not matched to a gene: 8. The CDR3 extends over 15 amino acids. The DNA of the CDR3 is TGTGCCAGCAGCTTCCAGGGTAGCGGGAGCGATGAGCAGTTCTTC. Translated, it gives CASSFQGSGSDEQFF.

The chain recombines TRBV20-1 with TRBJ1-4, with D unresolved. CDR3 size: 11 residues. Trimming left V 6 bases short and J 8 bases short, with 10 bases between. In germline, CDR1 is DFQATT, CDR2 SNEGSKA (reference sequence). As DNA, the CDR3 is TGCAGTGCCCCTCACTTCGAAAAACTGTTTTTT. It specifies CSAPHFEKLFF.

This chain links TRBV2 with TRBJ1-1; D is undetermined. Per the germline V gene, CDR1 is SNHLY and CDR2 is FYNNEI. CDR3 size: 14 residues. Between the trimmed V and J ends, which lost 4 bases and 0 bases, there was a span of 9 bases. The CDR3 loop is CASSVRQVNTEAFF. The CDR3 bases are TGTGCCAGCAGTGTTAGGCAGGTGAACACTGAAGCTTTCTTT.

The rearrangement uses TRBV5-1 and TRBJ1-1, with D possibly being TRBD1 (6 bases). Germline V gives CDR1 SGHRS, CDR2 YFSETQ. The CDR3 has 14 residues. Trimming pared 4 bases from V and 0 bases from J, leaving 10 bases between. CDR3 sequence (DNA): TGCGCCAGCAGCGACAACAGGGTGAACACTGAAGCTTTCTTT. It codes for CASSDNRVNTEAFF. The entire variable domain, with the rest obtained from reference TRBV5-1 and TRBJ1-1, is as follows: KAGVTQTPRYLIKTRGQQVTLSCSPISGHRSVSWYQQTPGQGLQFLFEYFSETQRNKGNFPGRFSGRQFSNSRSEMNVSTLELGDSALYLCASSDNRVNTEAFFGQGTRLTVV.

The chain employs TRBV29-1 and TRBJ1-2, with D perhaps TRBD1 (6 bases). Trimming stripped 3 bases from V and 8 bases from J, with 19 bases between. Germline assignment: CDR1 SQVTM and CDR2 ANQGSEA. CDR3 length equals 14 residues. DNA for the CDR3: TGCAGCGTTGAGAACCCAGGGACAACGGTCGGCTACACCTTC. Protein sequence: CSVENPGTTVGYTF.

The chain is built from TRBV2 and TRBJ1-2; 8 bases align to TRBD1. The length of the CDR3 is 16 residues. The germline V gene has CDR1 SNHLY and CDR2 FYNNEI. The J segment lost 2 bases and the V segment lost 4 bases, leaving 9 bases of the junction unmatched. The CDR3 sequence is CASSGPRGPENYGYTF. As DNA, the CDR3 is TGTGCCAGCAGTGGCCCCAGGGGGCCGGAGAACTATGGCTACACCTTC.

The V and J genes are TRBV4-2 and TRBJ1-2, with 7 positions matching TRBD1. The CDR3 is 13 amino acids. Germline-derived CDR1 and CDR2 are LGHNA and YNFKEQ. V shed 6 bases, J shed 4 bases, and the junction held 5 bases outside the gene matches. DNA of the CDR3: TGTGCCAGCAGGACAACAGGGGCCTATGGCTACACCTTC. Translating gives CASRTTGAYGYTF.

V is TRBV6-5 and J is TRBJ1-5, with D possibly matching TRBD1 (5 bases). Deletions cut 0 bases from V and 0 bases from J, with 6 bases between. CDR1 is MNHEY, CDR2 SVGAGI, per germline. The CDR3 has 15 residues. In nucleotides, the CDR3 is TGTGCCAGCAGTTACTCGGACAATAGCAATCAGCCCCAGCATTTT. It specifies CASSYSDNSNQPQHF.